This entry features one TCR beta chain sequence. Its antigen remains unknown. The data were produced by immunoSEQ multiplex PCR, yet TCRdb's version contains in-frame clones alone and is incomplete. The table includes fewer than 110,000 clones, approximately 88% detected once. This record comes from a study of graft-versus-host responses after intestinal transplantation. Looking at the study overall: Recipients had multivisceral, liver-intestinal, or isolated intestinal transplants. Broader study findings: Some patients had graft-donor T cell macrochimerism. In their allografts, the ratios of graft-versus-host to host-versus-graft T cell clones were high. Detection of GvH clones occurred in recipient marrow, and some had their first appearance in ileum or blood.

The clonotype originates from a human donor who was the organ donor for an intestinal transplant. This sample comprised unstimulated CD4+ T cells sorted from spleen or lymph node cells, obtained before transplant.

The CDR3 spells CASSWKRSGNTIYF. The CDR3 bases are TGTGCCAGTAGCTGGAAGAGATCTGGAAACACCATATATTTT. The chain carries TRBV19 and TRBJ1-3; D gene uncertain. Germline V CDR1 and CDR2: LNHDA, SQIVND (reference sequence). Between the trimmed V and J ends, which lost 6 bases and 1 base, there was a span of 10 bases. The length of the CDR3 is 14 residues. Full variable domain (rest looked up from reference TRBV19 and TRBJ1-3): DGGITQSPKYLFRKEGQNVTLSCEQNLNHDAMYWYRQDPGQGLRLIYYSQIVNDFQKGDIAEGYSVSREKKESFPLTVTSAQKNPTAFYLCASSWKRSGNTIYFGEGSWLTVV.